This entry is about one T cell receptor (beta chain). This clonotype came up many times. It has no known antigen specificity. No clone much larger than this one lies a single base away; base qualities are absent. Starting from approximately 400 ng RNA, TCR libraries were constructed with the Immunoverse kit using molecular barcoded adaptors that cover the alpha/delta and beta/gamma chains. TCR library preparation used the same RNA that went into transcriptome sequencing. TCR libraries were sequenced on an Illumina HiSeq 4000 with 2 x 150 cycles. Concerning the study's data processing: TCR reads were aligned to human V, D, J and C references and assembled into CDR3 clonotypes with MiXCR, including quality filtering and error correction. The tcR package in R was used for analysis of clonotype counts and gene usage diversity. For inspection of raw mapping reads, RNA-seq reads were mapped by STAR aligner version 2.5.3a onto GRCh37 of the human genome. To test how sequencing depth affects detected clonotypes, IR-seq fastq files were randomly downsampled with Seqtk 1.3. Using fastp at Q25 and MiXCR, TCRdb reprocessed the public reads and kept productive beta chains. Rows are combined by CDR3 protein, so each entry shows the most common genes and DNA. These V and J calls rely on TCRdb rather than the paper's analysis. The sample table shows roughly 90,000 distinct CDR3 sequences, and about 12% are seen once. The top ten constitute 15% of the sample.

The record originates from a study of read filtering for tumor transcriptome and immune sequencing (dated by TCRdb to the early 2020s). With regard to the full study: The cohort consisted of approximately 16 male and roughly 13 female patients, with a mean age of approximately 66 years and an age range of about 45 to 90. By revised international staging, under 10 patients were R-ISS I, 16 were R-ISS II and roughly 7 were R-ISS III. Whole-transcriptome libraries were prepared with the TruSeq RNA Access Library Prep Kit after DNase treatment. TCR-region mapped reads per sample ranged from about 4 to 11 million with IR-seq versus only roughly 75 to 1,300 with RNA-seq. Using the same bone marrow samples, the study ran both targeted immune repertoire sequencing and bulk whole-transcriptome sequencing and then compared the TCR repertoires from each method. A main aim was a read-filtering strategy for immune repertoire data, specifically whether clonotypes supported by a single read should be removed.

What the research found in general, with its limitations: The sorted CD138-negative fraction was not purified T cells but a mixed bone marrow immune population. Clonotypes were captured by IR-seq at much higher depth and more reliably than by RNA-seq, and smaller IR-seq throughput was sufficient for identification of most shared clonotypes. Single-read clonotypes made up 80% to 85% of clonotypes but only approximately 3.7% of total reads in IR-seq, compared with roughly 70% of clonotypes and about 44% of reads in RNA-seq. The correlation between IR-seq and RNA-seq shared clonotype proportions was increased by removal of single-read clonotypes.

Every patient had bone marrow sampled at the time of active disease. Ficoll-Hypaque density gradient centrifugation was used to isolate the bone marrow mononuclear cells. Myeloma plasma cells were removed and CD138-negative cells were collected by negative selection after labeling with CD138 magnetic microbeads on a MACS separator. Flow cytometry with CD138 antibodies on an Attune NxT was used to check how pure the isolated cells were. TRIzol reagent was used to extract total RNA, and a NanoDrop spectrophotometer was used to quantify the extracted RNA. For each patient, the CD138-negative bone marrow sample underwent paired RNA-seq and IR-seq. This receptor was obtained from a donor aged 40 or older with multiple myeloma. Sequencing was carried out using a population of CD138-negative cells sorted from bone marrow. The cell subset or site label on this specimen signifies: bone marrow mononuclear cells depleted of CD138+ plasma/myeloma cells by negative magnetic selection.

For the CDR3, the sequence is CASSLAGAGETQYF. The nucleotides are TGTGCCAGCAGCTTGGCGGGGGCAGGAGAGACCCAGTACTTC. The V and J segments used are TRBV5-4 and TRBJ2-5, with the D call tentatively TRBD1 or TRBD2, each fitting 6 bases. At the junction V is shortened by 0 bases and J by 4 bases, with 10 bases in between. From its cysteine to its phenylalanine, the CDR3 spans 14 amino acids. CDR3 DNA only is kept here, 42 bases in frame from base 1. For CDR1 and CDR2, the germline V gene (reference sequence) lists SGHNT and YYREEE.